What follows are 4 T cell receptor beta chains derived from one specimen sequenced in a study of T cell responses to AZD1222 COVID-19 vaccine. The assay was immunoSEQ multiplex PCR, and TCRdb's table has in-frame clones only and misses some. Among 140,000 or so clones listed, 92% were seen once. The sample consisted of peripheral blood, taken on day 0 of AZD1222 vaccination. These receptors originate from an adult in good health.

The V call is TRBV15, the J call TRBJ1-3; 7 nucleotides line up with TRBD1. With 2 bases clipped from V and 4 bases from J, the junction kept 5 bases outside the gene matches. Germline V gene sequence: CDR1 LNHNV, CDR2 YYDKDF (reference sequence). The CDR3 is 15 amino acids. The DNA for the CDR3 is TGTGCCACCAGCAGACGCCAGACAGGGGGAAACACCATATATTTT. Its protein is CATSRRQTGGNTIYF.

V is TRBV5-1 and J is TRBJ1-2, with 7 bases identical to TRBD1. The CDR3 is 13 amino acids. Germline assignment: CDR1 SGHRS and CDR2 YFSETQ. V was pared by 4 bases and J by 2 bases, with 2 bases of the junction left unmatched. This chain's CDR3 is CASSRDRNYGYTF. The CDR3 nucleotides read TGCGCCAGCAGCCGGGACAGAAACTATGGCTACACCTTC.

The chain joins TRBV7-2 to TRBJ2-5; the D is unclear. The germline V and J ends were trimmed by 5 bases and 5 bases, with 9 bases remaining between them. This CDR3 contains 12 residues. CDR1 SGHTA and CDR2 FQGNSA come from the germline V gene. CDR3 sequence: CASSPYRETQYF. CDR3 bases: TGTGCCAGCAGCCCATACCGGGAGACCCAGTACTTC.

The chain is built from TRBV7-2 and TRBJ2-2; D tentatively reads TRBD1 or TRBD2 (6 bases each). V lost 4 bases to trimming and J lost 15 bases, with 18 bases between them. This CDR3 has 13 residues. Germline assignment: CDR1 SGHTA and CDR2 FQGNSA. The CDR3 sequence is CASSSGMGGWVFF. The DNA of the CDR3 is TGTGCCAGCAGCTCAGGGATGGGGGGCTGGGTGTTTTTT.